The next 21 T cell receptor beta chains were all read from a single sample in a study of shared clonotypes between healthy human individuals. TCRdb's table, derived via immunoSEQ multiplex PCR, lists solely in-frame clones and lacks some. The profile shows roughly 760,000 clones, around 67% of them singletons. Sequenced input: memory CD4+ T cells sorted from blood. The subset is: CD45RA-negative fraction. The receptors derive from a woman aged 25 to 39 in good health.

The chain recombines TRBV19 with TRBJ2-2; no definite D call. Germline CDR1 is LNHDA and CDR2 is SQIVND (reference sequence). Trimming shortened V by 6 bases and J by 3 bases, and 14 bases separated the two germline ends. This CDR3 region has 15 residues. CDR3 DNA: TGTGCCAGTAGGTGGCGGCCAAGCGACACCGGGGAGCTGTTTTTT. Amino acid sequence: CASRWRPSDTGELFF.

The CDR3 DNA is TGTGCCAGCAGCTTGGGGAGCGGGAGGCATGAGCAGTTCTTC. Protein sequence: CASSLGSGRHEQFF. The V gene is TRBV11-3, the J gene TRBJ2-1, with 9 nucleotides matching TRBD2. The CDR3 length is 14 residues. CDR1 and CDR2 (germline): SGHNT, YENEEA. The trim removed 3 bases at V and 8 bases at J, leaving 5 bases unmatched.

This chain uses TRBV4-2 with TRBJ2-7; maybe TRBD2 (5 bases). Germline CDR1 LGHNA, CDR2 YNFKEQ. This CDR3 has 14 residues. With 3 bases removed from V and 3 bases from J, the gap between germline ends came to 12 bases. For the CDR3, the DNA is TGTGCCAGCAGCCATTCCCGGGGAGACTACGAGCAGTACTTC. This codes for CASSHSRGDYEQYF.

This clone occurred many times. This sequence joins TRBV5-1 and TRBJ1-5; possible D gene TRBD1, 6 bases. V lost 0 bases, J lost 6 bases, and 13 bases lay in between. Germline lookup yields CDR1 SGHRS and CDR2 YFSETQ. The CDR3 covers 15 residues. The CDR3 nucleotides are TGCGCCAGCAGCTTGGAGGGACAACGGGGTCAGCCCCAGCATTTT. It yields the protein CASSLEGQRGQPQHF.

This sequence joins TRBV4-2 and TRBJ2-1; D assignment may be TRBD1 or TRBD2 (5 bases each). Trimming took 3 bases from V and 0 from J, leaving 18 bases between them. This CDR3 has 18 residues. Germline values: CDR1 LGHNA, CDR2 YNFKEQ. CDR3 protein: CASSHHLHKGSSYNEQFF. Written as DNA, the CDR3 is TGTGCCAGCAGCCATCACCTCCATAAGGGGAGCTCCTACAATGAGCAGTTCTTC.

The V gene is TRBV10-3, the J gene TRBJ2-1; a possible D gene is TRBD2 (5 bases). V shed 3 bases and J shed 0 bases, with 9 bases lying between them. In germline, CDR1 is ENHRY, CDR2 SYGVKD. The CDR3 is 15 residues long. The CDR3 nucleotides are TGTGCCATCAGTGAATTTGGGAGCTCCTACAATGAGCAGTTCTTC. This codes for CAISEFGSSYNEQFF.

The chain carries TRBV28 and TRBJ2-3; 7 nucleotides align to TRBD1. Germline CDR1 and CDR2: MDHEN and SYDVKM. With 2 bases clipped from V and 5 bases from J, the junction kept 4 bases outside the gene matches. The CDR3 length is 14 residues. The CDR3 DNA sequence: TGTGCCAGCAGTTTAGAGGGGGCCGTAGATACGCAGTATTTT. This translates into CASSLEGAVDTQYF. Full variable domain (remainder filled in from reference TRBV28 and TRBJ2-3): DVKVTQSSRYLVKRTGEKVFLECVQDMDHENMFWYRQDPGLGLRLIYFSYDVKMKEKGDIPEGYSVSREKKERFSLILESASTNQTSMYLCASSLEGAVDTQYFGPGTRLTVL.

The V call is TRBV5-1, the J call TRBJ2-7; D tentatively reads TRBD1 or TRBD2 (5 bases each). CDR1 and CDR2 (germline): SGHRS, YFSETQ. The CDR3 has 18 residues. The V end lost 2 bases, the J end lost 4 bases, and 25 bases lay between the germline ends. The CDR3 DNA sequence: TGCGCCAGCAGCTTAATGGTCATAACCGGGGCAGAAACGTACGAGCAGTACTTC. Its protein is CASSLMVITGAETYEQYF.

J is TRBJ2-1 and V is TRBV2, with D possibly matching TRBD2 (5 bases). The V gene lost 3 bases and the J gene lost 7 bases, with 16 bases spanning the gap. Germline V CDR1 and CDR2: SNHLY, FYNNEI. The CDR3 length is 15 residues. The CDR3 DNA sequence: TGTGCCAGCAGTGACCAACGGCTAGCCGGGAATGAGCAGTTCTTC. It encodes CASSDQRLAGNEQFF.

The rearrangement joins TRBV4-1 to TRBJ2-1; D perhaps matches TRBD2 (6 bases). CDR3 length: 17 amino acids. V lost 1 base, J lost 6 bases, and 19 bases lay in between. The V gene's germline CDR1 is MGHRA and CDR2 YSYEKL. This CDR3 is CASSQGSGGPRGNEQFF. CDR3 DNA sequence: TGCGCCAGCAGCCAAGGTTCCGGAGGGCCACGGGGCAATGAGCAGTTCTTC.

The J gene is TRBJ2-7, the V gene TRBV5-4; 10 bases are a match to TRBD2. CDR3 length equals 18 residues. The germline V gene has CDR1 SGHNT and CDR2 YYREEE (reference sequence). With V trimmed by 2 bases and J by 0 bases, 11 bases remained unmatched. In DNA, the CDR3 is TGTGCCAGCAGCTTACGATCTAGCGGGAGCCCACGCTCCTACGAGCAGTACTTC. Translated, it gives CASSLRSSGSPRSYEQYF.

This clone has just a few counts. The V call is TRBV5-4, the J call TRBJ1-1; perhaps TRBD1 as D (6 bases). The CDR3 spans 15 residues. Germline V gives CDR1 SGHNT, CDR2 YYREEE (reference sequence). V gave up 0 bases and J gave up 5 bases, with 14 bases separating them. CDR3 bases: TGTGCCAGCAGCTTGGGTGGGGGGGCAGGAACTGAAGCTTTCTTT. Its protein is CASSLGGGAGTEAFF.

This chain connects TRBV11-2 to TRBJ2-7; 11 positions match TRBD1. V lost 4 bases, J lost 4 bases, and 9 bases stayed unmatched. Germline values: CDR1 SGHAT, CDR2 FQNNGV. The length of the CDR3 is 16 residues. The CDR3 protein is CASSSYRDRGMYEQYF. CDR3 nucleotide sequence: TGTGCCAGCAGCTCTTACCGGGACAGGGGGATGTACGAGCAGTACTTC.

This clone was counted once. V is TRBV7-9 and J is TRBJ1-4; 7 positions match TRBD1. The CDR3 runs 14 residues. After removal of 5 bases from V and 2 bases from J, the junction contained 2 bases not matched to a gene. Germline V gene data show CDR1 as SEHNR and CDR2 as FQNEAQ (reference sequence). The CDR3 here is CASSLGQTNEKLFF. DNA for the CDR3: TGTGCCAGCAGCCTGGGACAGACTAATGAAAAACTGTTTTTT. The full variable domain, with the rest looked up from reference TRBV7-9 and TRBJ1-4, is DTGVSQNPRHKITKRGQNVTFRCDPISEHNRLYWYRQTLGQGPEFLTYFQNEAQLEKSRLLSDRFSAERPKGSFSTLEIQRTEQGDSAMYLCASSLGQTNEKLFFGSGTQLSVL.

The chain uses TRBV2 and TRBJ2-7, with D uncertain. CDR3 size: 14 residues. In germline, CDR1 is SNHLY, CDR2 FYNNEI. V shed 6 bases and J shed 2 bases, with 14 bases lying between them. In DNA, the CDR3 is TGTGCCAGCAGCAGGACCGTAAACGCCTACGAGCAGTACTTC. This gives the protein CASSRTVNAYEQYF.

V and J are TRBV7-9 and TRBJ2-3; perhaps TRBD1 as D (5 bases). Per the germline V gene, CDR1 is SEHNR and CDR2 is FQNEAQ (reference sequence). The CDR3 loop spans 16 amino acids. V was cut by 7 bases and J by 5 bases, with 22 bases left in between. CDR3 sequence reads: CASIHGLGHHIDTQYF. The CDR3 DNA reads TGTGCCAGCATTCACGGGTTGGGGCACCACATAGATACGCAGTATTTT.

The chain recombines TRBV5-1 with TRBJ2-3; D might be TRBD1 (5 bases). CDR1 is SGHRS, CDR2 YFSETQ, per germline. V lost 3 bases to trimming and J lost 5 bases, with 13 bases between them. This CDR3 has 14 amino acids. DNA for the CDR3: TGCGCCAGCAGCTCCGGACACGAGAGAGATACGCAGTATTTT. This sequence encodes CASSSGHERDTQYF. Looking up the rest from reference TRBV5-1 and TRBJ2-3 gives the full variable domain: KAGVTQTPRYLIKTRGQQVTLSCSPISGHRSVSWYQQTPGQGLQFLFEYFSETQRNKGNFPGRFSGRQFSNSRSEMNVSTLELGDSALYLCASSSGHERDTQYFGPGTRLTVL.

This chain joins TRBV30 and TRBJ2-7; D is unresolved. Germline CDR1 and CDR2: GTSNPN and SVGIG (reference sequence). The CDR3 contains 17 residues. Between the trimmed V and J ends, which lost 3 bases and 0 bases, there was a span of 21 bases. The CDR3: CAWSLSPFLTNSYEQYF. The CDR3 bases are TGTGCCTGGAGCCTCTCACCCTTCCTCACCAACTCCTACGAGCAGTACTTC.

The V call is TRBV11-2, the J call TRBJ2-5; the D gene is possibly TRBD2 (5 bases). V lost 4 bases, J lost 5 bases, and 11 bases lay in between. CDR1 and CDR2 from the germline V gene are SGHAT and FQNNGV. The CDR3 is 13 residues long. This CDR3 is CASSSWSGETQYF. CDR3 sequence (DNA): TGTGCCAGCAGCTCATGGTCGGGGGAGACCCAGTACTTC.

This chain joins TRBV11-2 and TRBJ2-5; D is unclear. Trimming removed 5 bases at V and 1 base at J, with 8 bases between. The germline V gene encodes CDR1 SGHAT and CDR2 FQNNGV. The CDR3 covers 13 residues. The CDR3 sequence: CASSPLGQETQYF. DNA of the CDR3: TGTGCCAGCAGCCCATTGGGCCAAGAGACCCAGTACTTC. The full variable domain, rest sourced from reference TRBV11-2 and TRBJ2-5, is EAGVAQSPRYKIIEKRQSVAFWCNPISGHATLYWYQQILGQGPKLLIQFQNNGVVDDSQLPKDRFSAERLKGVDSTLKIQPAKLEDSAVYLCASSPLGQETQYFGPGTRLLVL.

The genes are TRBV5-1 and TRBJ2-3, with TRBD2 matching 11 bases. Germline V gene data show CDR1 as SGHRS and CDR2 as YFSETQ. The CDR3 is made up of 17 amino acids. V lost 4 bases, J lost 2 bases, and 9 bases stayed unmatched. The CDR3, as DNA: TGCGCCAGCAGCGGGCTAGCGGGAGGACCCCTCACAGATACGCAGTATTTT. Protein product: CASSGLAGGPLTDTQYF.